This passage covers 27 T cell receptor beta chains from one sample sequenced in a study of glioma-infiltrating T cells after dendritic cell vaccination. Repertoires were generated with immunoSEQ multiplex PCR, while TCRdb's copy carries only in-frame clones and drops some. The repertoire consists of tens of thousands of clones, with roughly four fifths occurring once and the leading ten covering roughly 2.2%. This specimen was blood, taken before dendritic cell vaccination. Receptor source: a human donor with glioblastoma.

This clone was found once. This sequence joins TRBV14 and TRBJ2-5, with 8 bases lining up with TRBD2. Germline lookup yields CDR1 SGHDN and CDR2 FVKESK. The V and J ends lost 4 bases and 5 bases, in that order; junction bases with no gene match: 3. The CDR3 runs to 13 residues. DNA for the CDR3: TGTGCCAGCAGCCTACTAGCGGTTGAGACCCAGTACTTC. Protein: CASSLLAVETQYF.

The chain carries TRBV5-6 and TRBJ1-6; D may be TRBD1 (5 bases). V dropped 2 bases and J dropped 9 bases, with 12 bases sitting between them. Looked up from germline, CDR1 is SGHDT and CDR2 is YYEEEE. The length of the CDR3 is 14 residues. CDR3 bases: TGTGCCAGCAGCTTCGGAGGGGAAGGTTCACCCCTCCACTTT. It yields the protein CASSFGGEGSPLHF.

The chain carries TRBV4-1 and TRBJ2-7, with 10 bases that match TRBD1. The CDR3 totals 15 residues. CDR1 is MGHRA, CDR2 YSYEKL, per germline. The J segment lost 3 bases and the V segment lost 3 bases, leaving 5 bases of the junction unmatched. The CDR3 nucleotides are TGCGCCAGCAGCCAGTGGACAGGGGGAATCTACGAGCAGTACGTC. Translated: CASSQWTGGIYEQYV.

The chain is built from TRBV9 and TRBJ2-1, with a tentative D call TRBD2 (6 bases). Trimming removed 0 bases from V and 3 bases from J, with 10 bases in between. The CDR3 covers 15 residues. Germline V gives CDR1 SGDLS, CDR2 YYNGEE. The CDR3 spells CASSVEAGSYNEQFF. Written as DNA, the CDR3 is TGTGCCAGCAGCGTAGAAGCGGGCAGCTACAATGAGCAGTTCTTC.

This clone has only a few counts. The rearrangement links TRBV4-2 to TRBJ2-1; 11 nucleotides agree with TRBD2. V trimming: 4 bases; J trimming: 9 bases; junction bases outside the gene matches: 8. The CDR3 runs 15 residues. Germline assignment: CDR1 LGHNA and CDR2 YNFKEQ. DNA of the CDR3: TGTGCCAGCAGCCCCGGGACTAGCGGAGCAAGTGAGCAGTTCTTC. Translated, it gives CASSPGTSGASEQFF.

This rearrangement joins TRBV5-4 to TRBJ2-7; 10 bases agree with TRBD1. Trimming cost V 4 bases and J 3 bases; bases outside gene matches: 10. Germline lookup yields CDR1 SGHNT and CDR2 YYREEE (reference sequence). The CDR3 totals 16 residues. The CDR3 DNA reads TGTGCCAGCAGCAGGGACAGGGGACTCTATTACTACGAGCAGTACGTC. Translated: CASSRDRGLYYYEQYV.

The chain joins TRBV9 to TRBJ2-1; 10 positions agree with TRBD1. This CDR3 has 15 residues. Germline lookup yields CDR1 SGDLS and CDR2 YYNGEE. After removal of 5 bases from V and 6 bases from J, the junction contained 8 bases not matched to a gene. In nucleotides, the CDR3 is TGTGCCAGCAGGTTATGGACAGGGGGGGCCAATGAGCAGTTCTTC. This gives the protein CASRLWTGGANEQFF.

V gene TRBV7-2 combines with J gene TRBJ2-1, with 10 positions matching TRBD2. V lost 1 base to trimming and J lost 8 bases; unmatched junction nucleotides: 5. Germline V lookup: CDR1 SGHTA, CDR2 FQGNSA. The CDR3 runs 15 residues. The CDR3 is CASSLDLAGAYEQFF. The CDR3 DNA sequence: TGTGCCAGCAGCTTAGATCTAGCGGGAGCATATGAGCAGTTCTTC.

V gene TRBV7-9 combines with J gene TRBJ2-5; D possibly corresponds to TRBD1 (5 bases). From germline, CDR1 is SEHNR and CDR2 FQNEAQ (reference sequence). The germline V and J ends were trimmed by 1 base and 4 bases, with 10 bases remaining between them. The CDR3 runs to 14 residues. CDR3 DNA: TGTGCCAGCAGCTTAGGTCGCCAGGGAGAGACCCAGTACTTC. Translated: CASSLGRQGETQYF.

Written as DNA, the CDR3 is TGTGCCAGCAGTGAAGATAGTACTGAGTACTTC. Translating it yields CASSEDSTEYF. The chain employs TRBV2 and TRBJ2-4; D not certain. From germline, CDR1 is SNHLY and CDR2 FYNNEI. The V end was cut by 1 base, the J end by 14 bases, with 9 bases between. The CDR3 covers 11 residues.

This clone was counted once. The junction and the germline gene differ at one end; a read error may be behind it. CDR3 bases: TGCAGTGCTAGGGGACAGGGTAAGATCTTC. Its translation: CSARGQGKIF. The rearrangement joins TRBV20-1 to TRBJ2-1; 9 positions agree with TRBD1. The germline CDR1 and CDR2 sequences are DFQATT and SNEGSKA (reference sequence). There are 10 residues in the CDR3.

The sample holds a few counts of this clone. The junction differs from germline at one of its ends, possibly a read error. The chain recombines TRBV2 with TRBJ1-1; D remains unclear. This CDR3 has 12 residues. The germline CDR1 and CDR2 sequences are SNHLY and FYNNEI. The CDR3, as DNA: TGTGCCAGCAAGTTAGAAGACACCGAAGCTTTCTTT. Amino acids: CASKLEDTEAFF.

The chain links TRBV10-2 to TRBJ1-1; 9 positions agree with TRBD1. Germline-derived CDR1 and CDR2 are WSHSY and SAAADI. V lost 4 bases to trimming and J lost 4 bases; unmatched junction nucleotides: 1. This CDR3 comprises 13 residues. CDR3 nucleotide sequence: TGCGCCAGCAGTGGACAGGGGGGCACTGAAGCTTTCTTT. Translating gives CASSGQGGTEAFF.

This chain links TRBV7-2 with TRBJ2-7; D is possibly TRBD2 (6 bases). The CDR3 sequence is 14 residues long. CDR1 is SGHTA and CDR2 is FQGNSA in the germline V gene. The ends were cut back, 5 bases at V and 2 bases at J, with 13 bases in the middle. DNA for the CDR3: TGTGCCAGCAGCCAAAGGACTACTACCTACGAGCAGTACTTC. It encodes CASSQRTTTYEQYF.

The V call is TRBV5-1, the J call TRBJ1-4; D is uncertain. The germline gives CDR1 SGHRS, CDR2 YFSETQ. V was shortened by 0 bases and J by 5 bases, with 5 bases between the two germline ends. The CDR3 length is 13 residues. The CDR3 sequence: CASSLETNEKLFF. CDR3 DNA: TGCGCCAGCAGCTTGGAAACAAATGAAAAACTGTTTTTT.

The genes are TRBV19 and TRBJ2-6; D unresolved. V shed 3 bases and J shed 2 bases, with 17 bases lying between them. From germline, CDR1 is LNHDA and CDR2 SQIVND (reference sequence). The CDR3 consists of 18 residues. CDR3 sequence reads: CASSMLVRLETGANVLTF. The CDR3 DNA is TGTGCCAGTAGTATGTTGGTCAGGCTCGAGACTGGGGCCAACGTCCTGACTTTC.

A single count supports this clone. The rearrangement links TRBV7-9 to TRBJ1-4, with D possibly being TRBD1 (5 bases). The CDR3 loop spans 16 amino acids. The V gene's germline CDR1 is SEHNR and CDR2 FQNEAQ (reference sequence). V was trimmed by 1 base and J by 0 bases, leaving 9 bases between them. This CDR3 reads CASSLEQDATNEKLFF. The CDR3 DNA follows: TGTGCCAGCAGCTTAGAACAGGATGCAACTAATGAAAAACTGTTTTTT.

This chain connects TRBV7-3 to TRBJ1-4; the D gene is possibly TRBD1 (5 bases). Germline V CDR1 and CDR2: SGHTA, FQGTGA. Trimming took off 2 bases at V and 1 base at J, with 5 bases between the two ends. This CDR3 is built from 14 residues. This CDR3 reads CASSLQGTNEKLFF. The CDR3, as DNA: TGTGCCAGCAGCTTACAGGGAACTAATGAAAAACTGTTTTTT.

The V call is TRBV19, the J call TRBJ2-4, with 7 nucleotides matching TRBD2. Germline V gene lookup returns CDR1 LNHDA and CDR2 SQIVND (reference sequence). V lost 5 bases and J lost 8; bases outside the gene matches: 3. The CDR3 has 12 amino acids. CDR3 loop: CASSFGRDIQYF. CDR3 bases: TGTGCCAGTAGTTTTGGGAGGGACATTCAGTACTTC.

The chain has TRBV11-2 and TRBJ1-3, with D hard to call. Germline-derived CDR1 and CDR2 are SGHAT and FQNNGV. Trimming took 5 bases from V and 2 from J, leaving 7 bases between them. CDR3 length: 13 amino acids. In DNA form, the CDR3 reads TGTGCCAGCAGCAGCGGGGCTGGAAACACCATATATTTT. This sequence encodes CASSSGAGNTIYF.

This chain joins TRBV19 and TRBJ1-5; TRBD1 aligns across 9 bases. Germline values: CDR1 LNHDA, CDR2 SQIVND (reference sequence). This CDR3 has 15 amino acids. Germline trimming cut 1 base from V and 8 bases from J; bases unmatched to any gene: 6. This CDR3 is CASSIGGQGPKPQHF. DNA for the CDR3: TGTGCCAGTAGTATAGGGGGACAGGGCCCTAAGCCCCAGCATTTT.

The V and J genes are TRBV7-9 and TRBJ1-3; no definite D call. Germline assignment: CDR1 SEHNR and CDR2 FQNEAQ (reference sequence). Trimming took 3 bases from V and 0 from J, leaving 6 bases between them. CDR3 length: 14 residues. The CDR3 spells CASSLFSSGNTIYF. The CDR3 DNA reads TGTGCCAGCAGCTTGTTCAGCTCTGGAAACACCATATATTTT.

The rearrangement links TRBV7-2 to TRBJ1-4; D is perhaps TRBD1 (6 bases). Germline CDR1 is SGHTA and CDR2 is FQGNSA. V shed 7 bases and J shed 3 bases, with 18 bases lying between them. CDR3 length equals 16 residues. CDR3 region: CASTKKGVEANEKLFF. The CDR3, as DNA: TGTGCCAGCACCAAGAAGGGGGTTGAGGCTAATGAAAAACTGTTTTTT.

The V gene is TRBV4-2, the J gene TRBJ2-7, with 8 nucleotides matching TRBD1. The CDR3 length is 17 residues. Germline CDR1 reads LGHNA; CDR2 reads YNFKEQ. V lost 1 base, J lost 5 bases, and 13 bases stayed unmatched. CDR3: CASSQARGQGAFHEQYF. The CDR3 DNA sequence: TGTGCCAGCAGCCAAGCTAGGGGTCAGGGGGCTTTCCACGAGCAGTACTTC.

The V and J genes are TRBV11-3 and TRBJ2-2; 10 bases are a match to TRBD1. CDR1 is SGHNT and CDR2 is YENEEA in the germline V gene. CDR3 length: 15 residues. Unmatched junction bases numbered 6, after V lost 7 bases and J lost 4 bases. CDR3 nucleotide sequence: TGTGCCAGCAAGGGACAGGGGCAAAGCACCGGGGAGCTGTTTTTT. This translates into CASKGQGQSTGELFF.

The chain couples TRBV5-1 to TRBJ1-1; TRBD1 matches at 9 bases. CDR1 is SGHRS and CDR2 is YFSETQ in the germline V gene. J was trimmed by 3 bases and V by 10 bases; bases with no gene match: 19. The CDR3 is made up of 17 amino acids. This CDR3 reads CAPKTGTGPSWDTEAFF. The CDR3 DNA reads TGCGCCCCTAAAACCGGGACAGGGCCGTCCTGGGACACTGAAGCTTTCTTT.

This clone was found a few times. This sequence joins TRBV9 and TRBJ2-5; D ambiguous. Trimming took 0 bases from V and 3 from J, leaving 12 bases between them. Germline V gene sequence: CDR1 SGDLS, CDR2 YYNGEE. The CDR3 runs to 15 residues. The CDR3 reads CASSVDVGYKETQYF. DNA of the CDR3: TGTGCCAGCAGCGTAGATGTGGGCTACAAAGAGACCCAGTACTTC.